Described below is a single T cell receptor (beta chain) sequence and its context. Its target is unknown. The data derive from a study of OX40 agonist ivuxolimab in advanced cancers. Study-wide points: Normalized T-cell clonal expansion was also low in some nonresponders.

Libraries were prepared by immunoSEQ multiplex PCR; TCRdb keeps only in-frame clonotypes and omits some of them. The repertoire consists of some 30,000 clones, with roughly 71% occurring once and the leading ten covering around an eighth. The specimen comprised CD4+ or CD8+ T cells sorted from blood, sampled in a trial of the OX40 agonist ivuxolimab. The clonotype was recovered from an adult with an advanced solid tumor such as melanoma, head and neck, liver or kidney cancer.

DNA of the CDR3: TGTGCCAGCAGCTTGAGGGGAAGCGGGATGAAGTACTTC. Protein product: CASSLRGSGMKYF. The rearrangement joins TRBV11-2 to TRBJ2-7, with TRBD2 identical over 7 bases. The CDR3 runs 13 residues. With V trimmed by 3 bases and J by 11 bases, 10 bases remained unmatched. Per the germline V gene, CDR1 is SGHAT and CDR2 is FQNNGV.